What follows is one T cell receptor (beta chain) and its context. Antigen unknown. V lost 5 bases, J lost 1 base, and 3 bases stayed unmatched. Germline V gene lookup returns CDR1 DFQATT and CDR2 SNEGSKA (reference sequence). The CDR3 has 14 residues. TCRdb reanalysed the 5' RACE reads using MiXCR and keeps one entry per CDR3 protein. Of around 1.7 million distinct CDR3 sequences in the sample, under 35% are singletons; the top ten hold about 0.3%. The data were obtained in a study of identical twins. Notes on the study in general: Researchers reported weaker excess twin sharing in beta out-of-frame sequences. For out-of-frame alpha sequences shared by twins, low generation probability was in excess.

Each donor (without exception) was a healthy Caucasian. The sequence derives from a newborn girl in good health. V and J are TRBV20-1 and TRBJ2-2; 8 bases are shared with TRBD1. The sequencing input was cord blood. Here the CDR3 DNA reads TGCAGTGCTGGGGACAGGTGGAACACCGGGGAGCTGTTTTTT. Its translation is CSAGDRWNTGELFF.